This T cell receptor (beta chain) was retrieved from a study of CXCR3-negative and CXCR3-positive naive CD8 T cells. Libraries of TRB cDNA were made by 5' RACE and carried UMIs. TCRdb reprocessed the 5' RACE reads, keeping one entry per CDR3 protein, no DNA. The sample table sets out roughly 40,000 distinct CDR3 sequences. This CDR3 comprises 15 residues. CDR1 is LGHNA and CDR2 is YSLEER in the germline V gene. The TCR originated in a human donor in good health. Some clones in this sample may be carry-over from other donors' samples. The material sequenced was memory CD8+ T cells from blood. This chain uses TRBV4-3 with TRBJ2-3; the TCRdb call, TRBD1, lacks DNA for checking. The CDR3 here is CASKSGHGNIDTQYF.